The next 8 T cell receptor beta chains were all read from a single sample in a study of control samples from healthy donors and cancer patients. Sequencing was performed with immunoSEQ multiplex PCR; in TCRdb, only in-frame clones are kept and a portion is missing. The table records about 100,000 clones, around 89% of them present only once. Sequences were obtained from blood. Receptor source: a man aged 30 to 45 in good health.

This sequence joins TRBV24-1 and TRBJ1-6, with D uncertain. Germline V gene sequence: CDR1 KGHDR, CDR2 SFDVKD. This CDR3 has 13 residues. Between the trimmed V and J ends, which lost 5 bases and 10 bases, there was a span of 11 bases. Here the CDR3 reads CATSASLGSPLHF. In DNA, the CDR3 is TGTGCCACCAGTGCGTCTCTGGGGTCACCCCTCCACTTT.

This chain uses TRBV11-2 with TRBJ2-1; 8 nucleotides agree with TRBD2. The germline gives CDR1 SGHAT, CDR2 FQNNGV. J lost 11 bases, V lost 4 bases, and 16 bases had no gene match. The CDR3 contains 16 residues. CDR3 protein: CASSSTGGAVRLQQFF. DNA of the CDR3: TGTGCCAGCAGCTCGACCGGGGGGGCCGTCAGGCTGCAGCAGTTCTTC.

This sequence joins TRBV25-1 and TRBJ2-7; TRBD2 aligns across 11 bases. The J segment lost 3 bases and the V segment lost 3 bases, leaving 1 base of the junction unmatched. Germline CDR1 MGHDK, CDR2 SYGVNS. The CDR3 totals 14 residues. The CDR3 protein is CASSDLAGGYEQYF. Here the CDR3 DNA reads TGTGCCAGCAGTGATCTAGCGGGAGGCTACGAGCAGTACTTC.

V gene TRBV28 combines with J gene TRBJ2-1; unclear D gene. V was trimmed by 6 bases and J by 9 bases, leaving 15 bases between them. CDR1 and CDR2 (germline): MDHEN, SYDVKM. CDR3 length equals 13 residues. The CDR3 here is CASRPPHWGEQFF. The CDR3 DNA sequence: TGTGCCAGCAGGCCTCCCCATTGGGGTGAGCAGTTCTTC.

A few counts support this clone. The chain recombines TRBV10-1 with TRBJ1-5; tentative D call: TRBD1 (5 bases). V was shortened by 0 bases and J by 6 bases, with 6 bases between the two germline ends. Germline V lookup: CDR1 WNHNN, CDR2 SYGVQD (reference sequence). This CDR3 region has 13 residues. This CDR3 reads CASSESTGQPQHF. The CDR3 bases are TGCGCCAGCAGTGAGTCAACAGGTCAGCCCCAGCATTTT.

This chain joins TRBV30 and TRBJ1-5; possible D gene TRBD1, 5 bases. V dropped 0 bases and J dropped 5 bases, with 8 bases sitting between them. From germline, CDR1 is GTSNPN and CDR2 SVGIG (reference sequence). This CDR3 spans 13 amino acids. In DNA, the CDR3 is TGTGCCTGGAGTGTTTCGGGGGATCAGCCCCAGCATTTT. Translating gives CAWSVSGDQPQHF.

The gene calls are TRBV30 and TRBJ2-1; tentative D call: TRBD2 (7 bases). Trimming stripped 1 base from V and 8 bases from J, with 24 bases between. The germline CDR1 and CDR2 sequences are GTSNPN and SVGIG (reference sequence). The CDR3 consists of 17 residues. In DNA, the CDR3 is TGTGCCTGGAGTGCGCCTCTAGGGGGGGCGGAGAGGGATGAGCAGTTCTTC. This encodes CAWSAPLGGAERDEQFF.

The chain has TRBV7-2 and TRBJ2-3, with TRBD2 matching over 7 bases. V dropped 5 bases and J dropped 0; count of bases not matched to a gene: 8. The CDR3 has 16 amino acids. Germline CDR1 and CDR2: SGHTA and FQGNSA. The CDR3 DNA follows: TGTGCCAGCAGCCGGGGGGTAGGGGCCAGCACAGATACGCAGTATTTT. This codes for CASSRGVGASTDTQYF.